This entry describes one T cell receptor (beta chain). Its antigen is not known. This sample is part of a study of T cell responses to AZD1222 COVID-19 vaccine. Overall study results and limits: Nearly half of unique spike-specific TCRs reportedly avoided B.1.351 and B.1.1.7 mutated regions. Donor demographics were predominantly white British with a female majority; clonal diversity may be underestimated. Recipients of two AZD1222 doses showed rising Spike-specific TCR breadth and depth. Samples come after the peak T cell response, not at day 14.

Method: immunoSEQ multiplex PCR; TCRdb's copy keeps in-frame clones and lacks some. The sample includes 180,000 or so clones, 90% to 95% of them seen just once. Sequenced material: peripheral blood, taken 28 days after the second AZD1222 dose. This TCR was recovered from an adult who received the AZD1222 COVID-19 vaccine.

CDR3 in amino acids: CASSPNPGTNTEAFF. CDR3 sequence (DNA): TGTGCCAGCTCACCAAACCCAGGGACGAACACTGAAGCTTTCTTT. The chain couples TRBV18 to TRBJ1-1; TRBD1 might be the D (5 bases). The CDR3 contains 15 residues. The V and J ends lost 2 bases and 1 base respectively, with 11 bases between them. Per the germline V gene, CDR1 is KGHSH and CDR2 is LQKENI.